This T cell receptor (beta chain) appears in the sequencing data of a study of beta chain features in type 1 diabetes. CDR3 length: 15 amino acids. Germline V gene lookup returns CDR1 MGHRA and CDR2 YSYEKL. The germline V and J ends were trimmed by 6 bases and 3 bases, with 17 bases remaining between them. Study conclusions and caveats: Within each of all four CD4+ subsets, Type 1 diabetes patients had TCRB CDR3s that were moderately but significantly shorter.

Expressed TCRB transcripts got sequenced, as all isolated RNA was reverse transcribed. TCRdb's table, derived via immunoSEQ multiplex PCR, lists solely in-frame clones and lacks some. The sample lists around 170,000 clones, 9% occurring once. This clone was counted between two and nine times. Its specificity is not known. This receptor was identified in a woman aged 25 to 39 with type 1 diabetes. Material: central memory CD4+ T cells from blood. The chain joins TRBV4-1 to TRBJ2-5; tentatively, D is TRBD1 (5 bases). CDR3 nucleotides: TGCGCCAGCAGTCGGACCCCCCAGGGCAAAGAGACCCAGTACTTC. It translates to CASSRTPQGKETQYF.